This is a list of T cell receptor beta chains from one sample in a study of blood T cell repertoires in COVID-19. Repertoires were generated with immunoSEQ multiplex PCR, while TCRdb's copy carries only in-frame clones and drops some. The sample yields around 100,000 clones, roughly 84% seen once. Sequences were obtained from peripheral blood. The receptors originated from a man between 35 and 55 years old with acute or convalescent COVID-19. The CDR3 runs from the conserved cysteine through the conserved F or W. The D gene is left open where the match is weak. For some rows the clone size is stated as once, few or many, or as a class when expanded; others skip it.

V gene,D gene,clone size,J gene,CDR3 protein,CDR3 DNA
TRBV10-3,TRBD1,-,TRBJ1-1,CAIIRDRGLGAEAFF,TGTGCCATCATCCGGGACAGGGGTCTAGGGGCTGAAGCTTTCTTT
TRBV6-6,TRBD1,-,TRBJ1-1,CASTGQGNTEAFF,TGTGCCAGCACGGGACAGGGGAACACTGAAGCTTTCTTT
TRBV19,TRBD1,few,TRBJ2-7,CASSKTGIRAYEQYF,TGTGCCAGTAGCAAGACAGGGATCAGGGCCTACGAGCAGTACTTC
TRBV7-9,TRBD1,-,TRBJ2-7,CASSLAIGGQMLYEQYF,TGTGCCAGCAGCTTAGCCATTGGGGGACAGATGCTCTACGAGCAGTACTTC
TRBV30,TRBD1,few,TRBJ1-2,CAWTLGQGYYGYTF,TGTGCCTGGACCCTGGGACAGGGATACTATGGCTACACCTTC
TRBV6-5,TRBD1,-,TRBJ2-7,CASSYIQGARYEQYF,TGTGCCAGCAGTTACATCCAGGGGGCAAGGTACGAGCAGTACTTC
TRBV5-5,TRBD1,-,TRBJ1-1,CASSLVQGQGAFF,TGTGCCAGCAGCTTGGTTCAGGGACAGGGAGCTTTCTTT
TRBV13,TRBD1,-,TRBJ2-7,CASSLRTGGQQYF,TGTGCCAGCAGCTTGCGGACAGGTGGTCAGCAGTACTTC
TRBV5-1,TRBD1,-,TRBJ1-4,CASRGQGVEKLFF,TGCGCCAGCAGAGGACAGGGAGTTGAAAAACTGTTTTTT
TRBV5-1,TRBD2,-,TRBJ2-5,CASTKGLAGFGETQYF,TGCGCCAGCACCAAGGGACTAGCGGGGTTTGGAGAGACCCAGTACTTC